These 25 T cell receptor beta chains share one sample of origin, sequenced in a study of CD8+CD57+ T cells in acquired aplastic anemia. CD8+CD57+ cell expansion had been shown by flow cytometry in patients chosen for sequencing. Genomic DNA served as template for TCR beta VDJ and CDR3 profiling. TCRdb itself ran the reads through MiXCR, one entry per CDR3 protein. This sample has 100,000 to 150,000 distinct CDR3 sequences, with 40% found just once. Sequenced material: sorted CD4+, CD8+, or CD8+CD57+ T cells (not recorded which) from PBMCs. These receptors all come from a human donor with aplastic anemia.

This clonotype has at least ten counts. The rearrangement uses TRBV30 and TRBJ2-5; no definite D call. Germline V lookup: CDR1 GTSNPN, CDR2 SVGIG (reference sequence). There are 11 residues in the CDR3. Trimming left V 0 bases short and J 2 bases short, with 1 base between. CDR3 coding DNA: TGTGCCTGGAGTGTACAAGAGACCCAGTACTTC. Translating gives CAWSVQETQYF.

This clonotype was counted many times. V is TRBV20-1 and J is TRBJ2-4; 13 bases match TRBD2. V lost 4 bases, J lost 9 bases, and 6 bases stayed unmatched. The CDR3 has 14 amino acids. Germline CDR1 is DFQATT and CDR2 is SNEGSKA (reference sequence). The CDR3 DNA follows: TGCAGTGCTACGAGGACTAGCGGGGGCGTCATTCAGTACTTC. Translated, it gives CSATRTSGGVIQYF.

The table lists this clonotype with many counts. V is TRBV5-1 and J is TRBJ2-5, with unresolved D. The V gene's germline CDR1 is SGHRS and CDR2 YFSETQ. Between the trimmed V and J ends, which lost 0 bases and 9 bases, there was a span of 6 bases. The CDR3 totals 11 residues. CDR3 amino acids: CASSLDGAQYF. The CDR3 DNA reads as TGCGCCAGCAGCTTGGATGGGGCCCAGTACTTC.

This chain uses TRBV10-3 with TRBJ2-7, with D tentatively TRBD2 (6 bases). CDR1 and CDR2 from the germline V gene are ENHRY and SYGVKD. Trimming removed 6 bases from V and 6 bases from J, with 15 bases in between. The CDR3 covers 13 residues. The CDR3 DNA is TGTGCCATCAGGAACACTAGCTCGGGCGAGCAGTACTTC. It is translated as CAIRNTSSGEQYF.

The gene calls are TRBV25-1 and TRBJ1-2; 7 bases map to TRBD1. In germline, CDR1 is MGHDK, CDR2 SYGVNS. The trim removed 5 bases at V and 7 bases at J, leaving 10 bases unmatched. The CDR3 runs to 14 residues. In DNA, the CDR3 is TGTGCCAGCAGTATCCGACAGGGAACTTCTGGCTACACCTTC. Translating it yields CASSIRQGTSGYTF.

This clonotype was counted only a few times. A much more abundant neighbour one base away suggests this may be a read error. The chain couples TRBV15 to TRBJ1-3; D is unresolved. The CDR3 sequence is 16 residues long. Germline values: CDR1 LNHNV, CDR2 YYDKDF (reference sequence). The CDR3 loop reads CATGRDPANSGNTTYF. CDR3 nucleotides: TGTGCCACCGGCAGAGATCCGGCCAACTCTGGAAACACCACATATTTT. The variable domain in full, with the rest retrieved from reference TRBV15 and TRBJ1-3, is DAMVIQNPRYQVTQFGKPVTLSCSQTLNHNVMYWYQQKSSQAPKLLFHYYDKDFNNEADTPDNFQSRRPNTSFCFLDIRSPGLGDTAMYLCATGRDPANSGNTTYFGEGSWLTVV.

This chain connects TRBV12-3 or TRBV12-4 to TRBJ2-2; D is tentatively TRBD1 or TRBD2 (5 bases each). V lost 6 bases, J lost 5 bases, and 10 bases lay in between. The CDR3 sequence is 13 residues long. The CDR3 reads CASRGTFTGELFF. In DNA, the CDR3 is TGTGCCAGCAGGGGGACCTTTACCGGGGAGCTGTTTTTT.

In its sample, this clonotype was seen many times. The V call is TRBV2, the J call TRBJ1-1, with D hard to call. There are 9 residues in the CDR3. Germline V gene lookup returns CDR1 SNHLY and CDR2 FYNNEI. V lost 8 bases to trimming and J lost 6 bases, with 4 bases between them. The CDR3 nucleotides read TGTGCCAGCGGGGCTGAAGCTTTCTTT. This gives the protein CASGAEAFF.

This clonotype has at least ten counts. The chain combines TRBV6-2 or TRBV6-3 with TRBJ2-1; TRBD2 aligns across 8 bases. The CDR3 runs 13 residues. Trimming removed 5 bases from V and 8 bases from J; junction bases left unmatched: 5. Per germline, CDR1 MNHEY and CDR2 SVGEGT. The CDR3 DNA reads TGTGCCAGCAGTAACCTAGCGGGCGATGAGCAGTTCTTC. It encodes CASSNLAGDEQFF.

The chain recombines TRBV19 with TRBJ2-3; D may be TRBD1 or TRBD2 (5 bases each). Germline CDR1 LNHDA, CDR2 SQIVND (reference sequence). Trimming cost V 5 bases and J 1 base, with 16 bases left between them. There are 16 residues in the CDR3. In DNA form, the CDR3 reads TGTGCCAGTAGTCTACGACTCGGGACGGGCACAGATACGCAGTATTTT. Amino acid sequence: CASSLRLGTGTDTQYF. Filled out from reference TRBV19 and TRBJ2-3, the complete variable domain reads DGGITQSPKYLFRKEGQNVTLSCEQNLNHDAMYWYRQDPGQGLRLIYYSQIVNDFQKGDIAEGYSVSREKKESFPLTVTSAQKNPTAFYLCASSLRLGTGTDTQYFGPGTRLTVL.

The chain recombines TRBV20-1 with TRBJ1-1, with D uncertain. The CDR3 contains 13 residues. V shed 0 bases and J shed 1 base, with 6 bases lying between them. Germline V gives CDR1 DFQATT, CDR2 SNEGSKA (reference sequence). The DNA of the CDR3 is TGCAGTGCTAGAGATCAAGGGAACACTGAAGCTTTCTTT. Its translation: CSARDQGNTEAFF.

This sequence joins TRBV15 and TRBJ1-1; D is uncertain. Per the germline V gene, CDR1 is LNHNV and CDR2 is YYDKDF (reference sequence). The CDR3 runs 13 residues. Deletions cut 0 bases from V and 1 base from J, with 3 bases between. Here the CDR3 DNA reads TGTGCCACCAGCAGAGAGAGGAACACTGAAGCTTTCTTT. Amino acids: CATSRERNTEAFF.

Ten or more counts support this clonotype. The V call is TRBV6-5, the J call TRBJ1-6; D ambiguous. V dropped 2 bases and J dropped 5 bases, with 7 bases sitting between them. Germline CDR1 reads MNHEY; CDR2 reads SVGAGI. The CDR3 sequence is 14 residues long. CDR3: CASSYSLHNSPLHF. CDR3 nucleotides: TGTGCCAGCAGTTACAGCCTGCATAATTCACCCCTCCACTTT.

Note on this clonotype: This could be a read error, since a much larger clone is one nucleotide away. The chain combines TRBV5-6 with TRBJ2-3, with D possibly being TRBD1 or TRBD2 (5 bases each). The CDR3 has 15 residues. The germline gives CDR1 SGHDT, CDR2 YYEEEE. CDR3 bases: TGTGCCAGCAGCCAGAGAGGGTGGGGCACATATACGCAGTATTTT. It yields the protein CASSQRGWGTYTQYF.

The chain couples TRBV18 to TRBJ1-1; 10 bases align to TRBD1. The junction had 11 bases not matched to a gene; V was cut back by 0 bases and J by 1 base. The CDR3 totals 19 residues. Germline lookup yields CDR1 KGHSH and CDR2 LQKENI. CDR3 coding DNA: TGTGCCAGCTCACCACCGGAAATCGGGACAGGGGTGGGGAACACTGAAGCTTTCTTT. This codes for CASSPPEIGTGVGNTEAFF.

The genes are TRBV7-8 and TRBJ1-5; D is ambiguous. This CDR3 comprises 11 residues. Germline V gene data show CDR1 as SGHVS and CDR2 as FQNEAQ. V was clipped by 3 bases and J by 13 bases, with 10 bases between them. In DNA form, the CDR3 reads TGTGCCAGCAGCTTGGCTAGGATGCAGCATTTT. Its protein is CASSLARMQHF.

The chain has TRBV29-1 and TRBJ1-1, with no clear D. CDR3 length: 12 residues. The germline gives CDR1 SQVTM, CDR2 ANQGSEA. V lost 3 bases, J lost 9 bases, and 14 bases lay in between. The CDR3 DNA follows: TGCAGCGTTGAGGGGTTGGCAAAAAAAGCTTTCTTT. Encoded protein: CSVEGLAKKAFF.

This chain links TRBV12-3 or TRBV12-4 with TRBJ1-3, with 7 bases aligning to TRBD1. Trimming took 2 bases from V and 0 from J; bases not matched to a gene: 4. The CDR3 has 16 amino acids. The CDR3 loop is CASSLLQGSSGNTIYF. CDR3 nucleotide sequence: TGTGCCAGCAGTTTATTACAGGGGTCCTCTGGAAACACCATATATTTT.

Concerning this clonotype: The conserved closing phenylalanine or tryptophan is absent in this CDR3, likely reflecting a read error. The chain uses TRBV7-9 and TRBJ2-7, with D tentatively TRBD1 (5 bases). V dropped 5 bases and J dropped 1 base, with 9 bases sitting between them. The CDR3 is 13 residues long. Germline V gene sequence: CDR1 SEHNR, CDR2 FQNEAQ (reference sequence). The CDR3 reads CASSRDSSYEQYA. The DNA of the CDR3 is TGTGCCAGCAGCCGCGACAGTTCCTACGAGCAGTACGCC.

The chain carries TRBV18 and TRBJ1-2; D uncertain. CDR1 is KGHSH and CDR2 is LQKENI in the germline V gene. This CDR3 spans 13 amino acids. Between the trimmed V and J ends, which lost 6 bases and 2 bases, there was a span of 10 bases. The CDR3, as DNA: TGTGCCAGCTCGCCTGGAGAGAACTATGGCTACACCTTC. This translates into CASSPGENYGYTF.

The chain employs TRBV2 and TRBJ2-1; unclear D gene. CDR3 length: 14 residues. Trimming stripped 7 bases from V and 0 bases from J, with 10 bases between. Germline CDR1 reads SNHLY; CDR2 reads FYNNEI. DNA of the CDR3: TGTGCCAGCACACCGGAGTTCTCCTACAATGAGCAGTTCTTC. It translates to CASTPEFSYNEQFF.

This chain uses TRBV10-3 with TRBJ2-6; D gene unclear. The CDR3 runs 17 residues. The V end was cut by 0 bases, the J end by 1 base, with 10 bases between. Germline lookup yields CDR1 ENHRY and CDR2 SYGVKD. This chain's CDR3 is CAISESRVRSGANVLTF. The DNA of the CDR3 is TGTGCCATCAGTGAGTCCAGAGTAAGGTCTGGGGCCAACGTCCTGACTTTC.

This CDR3 reads CASRRLAGGPGEQFF. The CDR3 nucleotides read TGCGCCAGCAGGAGACTAGCGGGGGGGCCGGGTGAGCAGTTCTTC. The V call is TRBV5-1, the J call TRBJ2-1; 14 bases match TRBD2. The junction had 7 bases not matched to a gene; V was cut back by 5 bases and J by 9 bases. CDR3 length equals 15 residues. Germline lookup yields CDR1 SGHRS and CDR2 YFSETQ.

This clonotype was counted a single time. The rearrangement uses TRBV2 and TRBJ1-1; TRBD1 might be the D (6 bases). Germline CDR1 and CDR2: SNHLY and FYNNEI. The CDR3 sequence is 14 residues long. V gave up 7 bases and J gave up 1 base, with 13 bases separating them. The CDR3 reads CASKGGAGNTEAFF. The CDR3 DNA is TGTGCCAGCAAGGGGGGGGCCGGGAACACTGAAGCTTTCTTT. Filled out from reference TRBV2 and TRBJ1-1, the complete variable domain reads EPEVTQTPSHQVTQMGQEVILRCVPISNHLYFYWYRQILGQKVEFLVSFYNNEISEKSEIFDDQFSVERPDGSNFTLKIRSTKLEDSAMYFCASKGGAGNTEAFFGQGTRLTVV.

This clonotype showed up just once. The chain joins TRBV10-3 to TRBJ1-2; tentatively, D is TRBD1 (6 bases). Looked up from germline, CDR1 is ENHRY and CDR2 is SYGVKD. The CDR3 consists of 14 residues. Trimming stripped 3 bases from V and 3 bases from J, with 11 bases between. The CDR3 nucleotides are TGTGCCATCAGTGAAACAGGGCAGGACTATGGCTACACCTTC. It is translated as CAISETGQDYGYTF.